These 3 T cell receptor beta chains were all obtained from the same sample, sequenced in a study of blood T cell repertoires in COVID-19. The protocol was immunoSEQ multiplex PCR, while the TCRdb copy is restricted to in-frame clones and leaves out a portion. Altogether 220,000 or so clones are present, 80% to 85% being singletons, with the ten largest covering roughly 2.4%. The sample consisted of peripheral blood. These receptors were obtained from a woman in her sixties or seventies with acute or convalescent COVID-19.

This chain connects TRBV5-1 to TRBJ1-1; a weak D match, TRBD1 (6 bases). The CDR3 consists of 14 residues. CDR1 is SGHRS and CDR2 is YFSETQ in the germline V gene. Trimming stripped 0 bases from V and 5 bases from J, with 11 bases between. CDR3 DNA: TGCGCCAGCAGCTTGGCGGGGGGCGCGACTGAAGCTTTCTTT. Translated, it gives CASSLAGGATEAFF. The entire variable domain, with the rest obtained from reference TRBV5-1 and TRBJ1-1, is as follows: KAGVTQTPRYLIKTRGQQVTLSCSPISGHRSVSWYQQTPGQGLQFLFEYFSETQRNKGNFPGRFSGRQFSNSRSEMNVSTLELGDSALYLCASSLAGGATEAFFGQGTRLTVV.

V usage is TRBV12-3 or TRBV12-4 and J usage is TRBJ1-2; 7 bases are a match to TRBD1. The CDR3 runs to 13 residues. V trimming: 6 bases; J trimming: 3 bases; junction bases outside the gene matches: 4. In DNA, the CDR3 is TGTGCCAGCAGCCGGGACAGCTACTATGGCTACACCTTC. Residues: CASSRDSYYGYTF.

This chain's CDR3 is CASSQEPWGGRDGYTF. DNA of the CDR3: TGCGCCAGCAGCCAAGAGCCCTGGGGGGGAAGAGATGGCTACACCTTC. V gene TRBV4-1 combines with J gene TRBJ1-2; a possible D gene is TRBD1 (5 bases). This CDR3 has 16 residues. CDR1 and CDR2 from the germline V gene are MGHRA and YSYEKL. V lost 0 bases, J lost 6 bases, and 17 bases lay in between.